This T cell receptor beta chain is drawn from a study of T cells in Graves' hyperthyroidism and ophthalmopathy. This clonotype was counted between two and nine times. The germline CDR1 and CDR2 sequences are MGHRA and YSYEKL. V gave up 1 base and J gave up 6 bases, with 10 bases separating them. The CDR3 length is 14 residues. RNA transcripts yielded amplified TCR beta CDR3 regions. HTBI primers were the set used in a first-round RT-PCR of the TCR CDR3. TCRdb reprocessed the multiplex PCR reads via MiXCR and lists one record per CDR3 protein. The table has some 800,000 distinct CDR3 sequences, roughly 40% seen once.

This chain links TRBV4-1 with TRBJ1-5, with D perhaps matching TRBD1 (5 bases). Specimen: blood. The clonotype was recovered from a man between 18 and 29 years old with Graves' hyperthyroidism. The CDR3 sequence: CASSQGRGGQPQHF. The CDR3 region has the DNA TGCGCCAGCAGCCAAGGCCGCGGGGGTCAGCCCCAGCATTTT.